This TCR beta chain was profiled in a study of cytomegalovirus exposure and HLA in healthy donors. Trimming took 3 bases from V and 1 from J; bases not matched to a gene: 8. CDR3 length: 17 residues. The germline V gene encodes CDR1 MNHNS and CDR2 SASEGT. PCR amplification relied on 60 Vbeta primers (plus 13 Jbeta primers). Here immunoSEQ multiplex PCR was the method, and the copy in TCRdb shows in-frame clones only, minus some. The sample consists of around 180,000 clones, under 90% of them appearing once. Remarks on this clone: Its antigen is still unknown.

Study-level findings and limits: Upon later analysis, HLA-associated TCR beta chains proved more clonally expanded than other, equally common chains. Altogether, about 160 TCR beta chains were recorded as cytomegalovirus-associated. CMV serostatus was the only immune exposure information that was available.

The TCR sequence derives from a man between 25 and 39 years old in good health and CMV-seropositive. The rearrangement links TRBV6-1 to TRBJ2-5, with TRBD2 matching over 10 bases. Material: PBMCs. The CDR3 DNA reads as TGTGCCAGCAGTGATCGGTTGGCTAGCGGGGGCCAAGAGACCCAGTACTTC. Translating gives CASSDRLASGGQETQYF.